This T cell receptor (beta chain) was identified in a study of T-cell memory formation after mild COVID-19. Study summary: Clusters of TCRs were largely donor specific. Study results and limitations: Clones which contracted sat mainly in CM and EM if CD4+, and in EMRA if CD8+. Cross-reactive memory appears to have joined, as suggested by some responding clones showing up in pre-infection memory.

cDNA libraries for TCR alpha and TCR beta, carrying sample barcodes and UMIs, came from 5'RACE with constant-segment primers. TCRdb fed the 5' RACE reads into MiXCR, producing one record per CDR3 protein. This table holds 40,000 to 55,000 distinct CDR3 sequences, 7.3% found once. This clonotype was seen more than once but under ten times. Antigen: not known. Germline lookup yields CDR1 SEHNR and CDR2 FQNEAQ (reference sequence). V was clipped by 4 bases and J by 1 base, with 10 bases between them. The CDR3 has 14 residues. The gene calls are TRBV7-9 and TRBJ1-1; D uncertain. Sequencing input: PBMCs or a T cell subset sorted from them (not recorded which). The sequence came from a man aged 18 to 35 who had mild COVID-19 (a few samples of this study predate the infection). Cell type and time point are not known. The CDR3 DNA follows: TGTGCCAGCAGCTCTGGAGGGTGGAACACTGAAGCTTTCTTT. Residues: CASSSGGWNTEAFF.